These 22 T cell receptor beta chains were sequenced from one sample in a study of identifying expanded T cells in peripheral blood. The table came from immunoSEQ multiplex PCR; TCRdb's copy has only in-frame clones and leaves some out. The sample lists under 90,000 clones, 89% occurring once. The source material was blood. These receptor sequences come from a person aged 18 to 69 in good health.

This clone was detected a few times. This chain joins TRBV18 and TRBJ2-7; D is uncertain. Trimming took 3 bases from V and 6 from J, leaving 15 bases between them. The CDR3 sequence is 14 residues long. From germline, CDR1 is KGHSH and CDR2 LQKENI. The CDR3 nucleotides are TGTGCCAGCTCACCGGATACACTTCTTGGCGAGCAGTACTTC. It yields the protein CASSPDTLLGEQYF.

The rearrangement links TRBV9 to TRBJ2-1; no firm D call. There are 15 residues in the CDR3. The V end was cut by 0 bases, the J end by 2 bases, with 9 bases between. Germline V gives CDR1 SGDLS, CDR2 YYNGEE. The CDR3 loop reads CASSVAADTYNEQFF. The CDR3 DNA reads TGTGCCAGCAGCGTAGCGGCAGATACCTACAATGAGCAGTTCTTC.

The chain links TRBV2 to TRBJ2-7; the D is unclear. The CDR3 is 14 amino acids. Looked up from germline, CDR1 is SNHLY and CDR2 is FYNNEI. Trimming shortened V by 6 bases and J by 6 bases, and 18 bases separated the two germline ends. As DNA, the CDR3 is TGTGCCAGCAGCCCCCACCTGGCTAGAAGCGAGCAGTACTTC. It specifies CASSPHLARSEQYF.

The chain combines TRBV5-1 with TRBJ2-3, with 13 bases identical to TRBD2. The J segment lost 2 bases and the V segment lost 4 bases, leaving 4 bases of the junction unmatched. The germline CDR1 and CDR2 sequences are SGHRS and YFSETQ. The CDR3 covers 16 residues. This CDR3 is CASSEGTSGITDTQYF. The CDR3, as DNA: TGCGCCAGCAGCGAAGGGACTAGCGGGATCACAGATACGCAGTATTTT.

The J gene is TRBJ1-4, the V gene TRBV7-9; D may be TRBD1 (5 bases). The CDR3 covers 15 residues. V gave up 3 bases and J gave up 4 bases, with 12 bases separating them. Germline CDR1 reads SEHNR; CDR2 reads FQNEAQ (reference sequence). Here the CDR3 reads CASSFGAGINEKLFF. The CDR3 region has the DNA TGTGCCAGCAGCTTTGGGGCAGGGATTAATGAAAAACTGTTTTTT.

V and J are TRBV7-9 and TRBJ2-7, with D tentatively TRBD1 or TRBD2 (5 bases each). V lost 4 bases and J lost 4, with 17 bases in between. Germline CDR1 and CDR2: SEHNR and FQNEAQ (reference sequence). This CDR3 is built from 15 residues. The CDR3 region has the DNA TGTGCCAGCAGCTCGGACGGGGCCCTCCAGTACGAGCAGTACTTC. This sequence encodes CASSSDGALQYEQYF. Drawing the rest from reference TRBV7-9 and TRBJ2-7, the complete variable domain is DTGVSQNPRHKITKRGQNVTFRCDPISEHNRLYWYRQTLGQGPEFLTYFQNEAQLEKSRLLSDRFSAERPKGSFSTLEIQRTEQGDSAMYLCASSSDGALQYEQYFGPGTRLTVT.

The V gene is TRBV2, the J gene TRBJ1-2; D not certain. The CDR3 is 13 residues long. CDR1 and CDR2 from the germline V gene are SNHLY and FYNNEI. Trimming pared 7 bases from V and 2 bases from J, leaving 11 bases between. The chain's CDR3 is CASNWVENYGYTF. CDR3 DNA: TGTGCCAGCAATTGGGTCGAAAACTATGGCTACACCTTC.

J is TRBJ2-3 and V is TRBV10-3; no clear D gene. V lost 5 bases, J lost 5 bases, and 8 bases lay in between. Germline lookup yields CDR1 ENHRY and CDR2 SYGVKD. The CDR3 extends over 12 amino acids. The CDR3 DNA reads as TGTGCCATCAGTTTTCAAGGAGATACGCAGTATTTT. Its protein product is CAISFQGDTQYF.

This chain uses TRBV5-4 with TRBJ2-3; D possibly corresponds to TRBD2 (6 bases). Looked up from germline, CDR1 is SGHNT and CDR2 is YYREEE (reference sequence). V gave up 4 bases and J gave up 4 bases, with 13 bases separating them. This CDR3 has 14 residues. The CDR3 sequence: CASSPGGWADTQYF. CDR3 DNA: TGTGCCAGCAGCCCAGGAGGGTGGGCAGATACGCAGTATTTT. The full variable domain, with the rest looked up from reference TRBV5-4 and TRBJ2-3, is ETGVTQSPTHLIKTRGQQVTLRCSSQSGHNTVSWYQQALGQGPQFIFQYYREEENGRGNFPPRFSGLQFPNYSSELNVNALELDDSALYLCASSPGGWADTQYFGPGTRLTVL.

This CDR3 reads CASSRLQGGEKLFF. CDR3 DNA sequence: TGTGCCAGCAGTCGCTTACAGGGAGGGGAAAAACTGTTTTTT. The rearrangement links TRBV2 to TRBJ1-4; possibly TRBD1 for D (6 bases). This CDR3 spans 14 amino acids. Per germline, CDR1 SNHLY and CDR2 FYNNEI. V lost 5 bases and J 8 bases, leaving 15 bases between the germline ends.

V gene TRBV11-3 combines with J gene TRBJ1-3; D may be TRBD1 (6 bases). V dropped 2 bases and J dropped 0 bases, with 14 bases sitting between them. This CDR3 is built from 17 residues. The germline CDR1 and CDR2 sequences are SGHNT and YENEEA. The CDR3 loop is CASSLYSTGASGNTIYF. The CDR3 DNA reads TGTGCCAGCAGCTTATACTCGACAGGTGCCTCTGGAAACACCATATATTTT. Variable domain in full (rest from reference TRBV11-3 and TRBJ1-3): EAGVVQSPRYKIIEKKQPVAFWCNPISGHNTLYWYLQNLGQGPELLIRYENEEAVDDSQLPKDRFSAERLKGVDSTLKIQPAELGDSAVYLCASSLYSTGASGNTIYFGEGSWLTVV.

The rearrangement links TRBV5-4 to TRBJ2-1; TRBD2 aligns across 9 bases. The CDR3 sequence is 16 residues long. The V gene's germline CDR1 is SGHNT and CDR2 YYREEE (reference sequence). V shed 5 bases, J shed 2 bases, and the junction held 8 bases outside the gene matches. CDR3: CASRPGLASAYNEQFF. CDR3 nucleotides: TGTGCCAGCAGACCCGGACTAGCGAGCGCCTACAATGAGCAGTTCTTC.

This chain uses TRBV21-1 with TRBJ2-3; TRBD2, as called in the table, went unchecked against the DNA. TRBV21-1 is classified as a pseudogene. This CDR3 is 12 amino acids long. The CDR3 reads CASSYFTDTQYF. For the CDR3, the DNA is TGTGCCAGCAGCTATTTCACAGATACGCAGTATTTT.

The chain couples TRBV6-6 to TRBJ1-6; 8 nucleotides match TRBD1. Per germline, CDR1 MNHNY and CDR2 SVGAGI (reference sequence). The V gene end was trimmed by 6 bases and the J gene end by 8 bases; junction bases not matched to a gene: 6. CDR3 size: 14 residues. This CDR3 reads CASRGDRRDSPLHF. CDR3 sequence (DNA): TGTGCCAGCAGGGGGGACAGGCGGGATTCACCCCTCCACTTT.

This chain uses TRBV6-5 with TRBJ2-2; a possible D gene is TRBD2 (6 bases). Trimming shortened V by 6 bases and J by 4 bases, and 15 bases separated the two germline ends. The CDR3 is made up of 15 amino acids. Germline CDR1 MNHEY, CDR2 SVGAGI. The CDR3 nucleotides read TGTGCCAGCAGCCTAGGGAGGCCCGCCACCGGGGAGCTGTTTTTT. Protein sequence: CASSLGRPATGELFF.

The V gene is TRBV7-2, the J gene TRBJ2-5; TRBD2 is a possible D gene (5 bases). CDR1 is SGHTA and CDR2 is FQGNSA in the germline V gene. The CDR3 is 16 amino acids. V lost 2 bases to trimming and J lost 3 bases, with 16 bases between them. In DNA form, the CDR3 reads TGTGCCAGCAGCTTAAATGCCGGGGTGGGAAAAGAGACCCAGTACTTC. Translating gives CASSLNAGVGKETQYF.

V usage is TRBV6-5 and J usage is TRBJ1-3; D remains unclear. There are 15 residues in the CDR3. V lost 5 bases to trimming and J lost 2 bases, with 13 bases between them. Per the germline V gene, CDR1 is MNHEY and CDR2 is SVGAGI. The CDR3 sequence: CASSQDDLPGNTIYF. The DNA for the CDR3 is TGTGCCAGCAGTCAGGACGACTTGCCTGGAAACACCATATATTTT.

The chain is built from TRBV4-2 and TRBJ2-3, with D maybe TRBD2 (6 bases). Germline values: CDR1 LGHNA, CDR2 YNFKEQ. V lost 0 bases, J lost 4 bases, and 17 bases lay in between. The CDR3 loop spans 17 amino acids. CDR3 sequence: CASSQEFRLASADTQYF. In DNA form, the CDR3 reads TGTGCCAGCAGCCAAGAGTTCCGGCTAGCGAGCGCAGATACGCAGTATTTT.

V gene TRBV20-1 combines with J gene TRBJ2-5; D not certain. Trimming stripped 0 bases from V and 4 bases from J, with 3 bases between. Germline values: CDR1 DFQATT, CDR2 SNEGSKA (reference sequence). The CDR3 has 11 residues. CDR3: CSARDRETQYF. CDR3 coding DNA: TGCAGTGCTAGAGATAGAGAGACCCAGTACTTC.

The J gene is TRBJ2-2, the V gene TRBV19; 16 bases match TRBD2. Per germline, CDR1 LNHDA and CDR2 SQIVND (reference sequence). Trimming took 5 bases from V and 5 from J; bases not matched to a gene: 23. This CDR3 has 23 amino acids. The CDR3 sequence: CASSSAPDRSGTSGRARTGELFF. The CDR3 bases are TGTGCCAGTAGTTCTGCCCCGGACAGGTCCGGGACTAGCGGGAGGGCCCGTACCGGGGAGCTGTTTTTT.

V is TRBV29-1 and J is TRBJ2-2, with D possibly called TRBD1 or TRBD2 (5 bases each). Germline V gene lookup returns CDR1 SQVTM and CDR2 ANQGSEA. Between the trimmed V and J ends, which lost 4 bases and 7 bases, there was a span of 13 bases. The CDR3 spans 13 residues. The CDR3 DNA follows: TGCAGCGTTGTGAGGGGTGGAGGCGGGGAGCTGTTTTTT. Translation: CSVVRGGGGELFF.

This clone showed up just a few times. This chain links TRBV5-1 with TRBJ1-2; D may be TRBD1 (5 bases). The CDR3 covers 13 residues. Per the germline V gene, CDR1 is SGHRS and CDR2 is YFSETQ. V was cut by 0 bases and J by 8 bases, with 11 bases left in between. The CDR3 DNA reads as TGCGCCAGCAGCTTGGGGGCAGAGGGGGGCTACACCTTC. Its translation: CASSLGAEGGYTF.